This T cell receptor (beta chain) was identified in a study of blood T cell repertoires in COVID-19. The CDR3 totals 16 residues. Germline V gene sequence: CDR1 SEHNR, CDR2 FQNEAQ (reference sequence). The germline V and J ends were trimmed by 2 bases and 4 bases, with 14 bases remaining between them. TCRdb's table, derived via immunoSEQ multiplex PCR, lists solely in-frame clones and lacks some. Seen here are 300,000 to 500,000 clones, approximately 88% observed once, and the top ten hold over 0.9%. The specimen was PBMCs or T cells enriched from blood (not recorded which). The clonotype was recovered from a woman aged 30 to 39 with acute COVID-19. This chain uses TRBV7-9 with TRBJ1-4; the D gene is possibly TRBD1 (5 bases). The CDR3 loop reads CASSLNLQGNNEKLFF. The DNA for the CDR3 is TGTGCCAGCAGCTTAAATCTGCAGGGTAATAATGAAAAACTGTTTTTT.